These T cell receptor beta chains were read from a single sample in a study of T cell repertoires in cytomegalovirus infection. These receptors' antigens are unknown. TCRdb used MiXCR to reprocess the reads, holding one entry per CDR3 protein. Among roughly 920,000 distinct CDR3 sequences listed, roughly 31% were seen once. Sequences were derived from cultured CD8+ T cells from PBMCs, sampled from culture after CMV antigen stimulation. The receptors shown here come from a human donor in good health (CMV status not recorded). Some clones in this sample may be carry-over from other donors' samples. Each CDR3 is given with its conserved first and last residue. D genes are given only for firm matches. Expanded clones are given a class, and other clones once, few, many or no size at all.

clone_size: NA
d_call: NA
v_call: TRBV3-1
j_call: TRBJ1-3
cdr3_nt: TGTGCCAGCAGCCAGGGGGGGTTCCTGAGCTCTGGAAACACCATATATTTT
cdr3_aa: CASSQGGFLSSGNTIYF

clone_size: many
d_call: NA
v_call: TRBV7-6
j_call: TRBJ1-1
cdr3_nt: TGTGCCAGCAGCTTCCCCCGGGACGGAGTAAGTAACACTGAAGCTTTCTTT
cdr3_aa: CASSFPRDGVSNTEAFF

clone_size: NA
d_call: TRBD1
v_call: TRBV10-3
j_call: TRBJ1-2
cdr3_nt: TGTGCCATCAGTGATCCAGGGGGCAACTATGGCTACACCTTC
cdr3_aa: CAISDPGGNYGYTF

clone_size: few
d_call: NA
v_call: TRBV6-2/TRBV6-3
j_call: TRBJ2-2
cdr3_nt: TGTGCCAGCAAACTCCCGGGCTCCCCCACCGGGGAGCTGTTTTTT
cdr3_aa: CASKLPGSPTGELFF

clone_size: many
d_call: TRBD2
v_call: TRBV12-3/TRBV12-4
j_call: TRBJ2-7
cdr3_nt: TGTGCCAGCAGCCCGAGCGGGGGGGCTTTCTTCTACGAGCAGTACTTC
cdr3_aa: CASSPSGGAFFYEQYF

clone_size: few
d_call: TRBD1
v_call: TRBV27
j_call: TRBJ2-7
cdr3_nt: TGTGCCAGCAGTCGCGACAGGGAGCGGCAGTACTTC
cdr3_aa: CASSRDRERQYF

clone_size: NA
d_call: TRBD2
v_call: TRBV7-9
j_call: TRBJ2-3
cdr3_nt: TGTGCCAGCAGCCCGCAAGCGGGGGGCCTCACAGATACGCAGTATTTT
cdr3_aa: CASSPQAGGLTDTQYF

clone_size: few
d_call: TRBD1
v_call: TRBV5-4
j_call: TRBJ2-3
cdr3_nt: TGTGCCAGCAGCCTTTTGAATCTACAGGGGGCGAATACGCAGTATTTT
cdr3_aa: CASSLLNLQGANTQYF

clone_size: NA
d_call: TRBD2
v_call: TRBV6-4
j_call: TRBJ2-1
cdr3_nt: TGTGCCAGCAGTGACTCGGGGGGGATGCAGTTCTTC
cdr3_aa: CASSDSGGMQFF

clone_size: NA
d_call: NA
v_call: TRBV7-6
j_call: TRBJ1-3
cdr3_nt: TGTGCCAGCAGCCCCTTCGGGGGATTTTCTGGAAACACCATATATTTT
cdr3_aa: CASSPFGGFSGNTIYF

clone_size: NA
d_call: NA
v_call: TRBV7-9
j_call: TRBJ1-3
cdr3_nt: TGTGCCAGCAGCTTAGTTTTGAACTCTGGAAACACCATATATTTT
cdr3_aa: CASSLVLNSGNTIYF

clone_size: many
d_call: NA
v_call: TRBV7-7
j_call: TRBJ2-1
cdr3_nt: TGTGCTAGCAGCTTAGGAAGTTTTTCCTACAATGAGCAGTTCTTC
cdr3_aa: CASSLGSFSYNEQFF

clone_size: NA
d_call: NA
v_call: TRBV15
j_call: TRBJ2-3
cdr3_nt: TGTGCCACCAGCAGAGATTGGGGAGGCGGGGACCGAGATACGCAGTATTTT
cdr3_aa: CATSRDWGGGDRDTQYF

clone_size: once
d_call: TRBD1
v_call: TRBV6-6
j_call: TRBJ1-2
cdr3_nt: TGTGCCAGCAGTATAGGGGACAGGGTGGGCTACACCTTC
cdr3_aa: CASSIGDRVGYTF

clone_size: once
d_call: NA
v_call: TRBV6-2/TRBV6-3
j_call: TRBJ1-5
cdr3_nt: TGTGCCAGCAGCCAACCGACAGCCGACAGCCCTTTTAGCAATCAGCCCCAGCATTTT
cdr3_aa: CASSQPTADSPFSNQPQHF

clone_size: NA
d_call: NA
v_call: TRBV20-1
j_call: TRBJ1-5
cdr3_nt: TGCAGTGTTACATCATGGGGTAGCAATCAGCCCCAGCATTTT
cdr3_aa: CSVTSWGSNQPQHF

clone_size: NA
d_call: TRBD2
v_call: TRBV4-1
j_call: TRBJ2-5
cdr3_nt: TGCGCCAGCAGCCGTAGTCTAGCGGAAGAGACCCAGTACTTC
cdr3_aa: CASSRSLAEETQYF

clone_size: NA
d_call: NA
v_call: TRBV2
j_call: TRBJ1-5
cdr3_nt: TGTGCCAGCAGTGAAGCTCGGGACAAGGGGATTAATCAGCCCCAGCATTTT
cdr3_aa: CASSEARDKGINQPQHF

clone_size: NA
d_call: TRBD2
v_call: TRBV20-1
j_call: TRBJ2-7
cdr3_nt: TGCAGTGCTAGAGATCGGGCGGGGGGGCCCTTCGGCTACGAGCAGTACTTC
cdr3_aa: CSARDRAGGPFGYEQYF

clone_size: NA
d_call: NA
v_call: TRBV29-1
j_call: TRBJ1-1
cdr3_nt: TGCAGCGTAGAACAGGGAGGGAACACTGAAGCTTTCTTT
cdr3_aa: CSVEQGGNTEAFF

clone_size: NA
d_call: NA
v_call: TRBV7-9
j_call: TRBJ1-4
cdr3_nt: TGTGCCAGCAGCCCCCGGTATCACGAGAATGAAAAACTGTTTTTT
cdr3_aa: CASSPRYHENEKLFF

clone_size: NA
d_call: NA
v_call: TRBV2
j_call: TRBJ1-5
cdr3_nt: TGTGCCAGCAGTGGCTCCGAGACTGAGAATCAGCCCCAGCATTTT
cdr3_aa: CASSGSETENQPQHF

clone_size: many
d_call: NA
v_call: TRBV25-1
j_call: TRBJ1-4
cdr3_nt: TGTGCCAGCAGTGAATATCTTCCCCGATCCTCCAGACCAGCGGGGTATGAAAAACTGTTTTTT
cdr3_aa: CASSEYLPRSSRPAGYEKLFF

clone_size: many
d_call: NA
v_call: TRBV7-6
j_call: TRBJ1-1
cdr3_nt: TGTGCCAGCAGCTTGACATACACTGAAGCTTTCTTT
cdr3_aa: CASSLTYTEAFF

clone_size: NA
d_call: TRBD1
v_call: TRBV10-3
j_call: TRBJ1-3
cdr3_nt: TGTGCCATCAGGCTGGAAAAACAGGGGTCTGGAAACACCATATATTTT
cdr3_aa: CAIRLEKQGSGNTIYF

clone_size: once
d_call: TRBD2
v_call: TRBV28
j_call: TRBJ2-2
cdr3_nt: TGTGCCAGCAGTTTATCCCTCGGCCTAGCGGGGGGGCCGGCCGGGGAGCTGTTTTTT
cdr3_aa: CASSLSLGLAGGPAGELFF

clone_size: NA
d_call: TRBD1
v_call: TRBV4-2
j_call: TRBJ2-4
cdr3_nt: TGTGCCAGCAGCCAAGGGACAGGGGGTTCAAACATTCAGTACTTC
cdr3_aa: CASSQGTGGSNIQYF

clone_size: NA
d_call: NA
v_call: TRBV4-1
j_call: TRBJ1-1
cdr3_nt: TGCGCCAGCAGCCAAGAATGGAGGGGGGCGGCTGAAGCTTTCTTT
cdr3_aa: CASSQEWRGAAEAFF

clone_size: few
d_call: NA
v_call: TRBV7-9
j_call: TRBJ1-1
cdr3_nt: TGTGCCAGCGGGATCCCACCAAACACTGAAGCTTTCTTT
cdr3_aa: CASGIPPNTEAFF

clone_size: many
d_call: TRBD2
v_call: TRBV7-2
j_call: TRBJ2-3
cdr3_nt: TGTGCCAGCAGCTTAACTAGCGGGGGGTTAATTAGCACAGATACGCAGTATTTT
cdr3_aa: CASSLTSGGLISTDTQYF

clone_size: few
d_call: NA
v_call: TRBV4-1
j_call: TRBJ1-3
cdr3_nt: TGCGCCAGCAGCCAAGTACCCTCGGTGGGGGGAAACACCATATATTTT
cdr3_aa: CASSQVPSVGGNTIYF

clone_size: NA
d_call: NA
v_call: TRBV7-6
j_call: TRBJ2-2
cdr3_nt: TGTGCCAGCAGCCTGCCAGTAAACACCGGGGAGCTGTTTTTT
cdr3_aa: CASSLPVNTGELFF

clone_size: NA
d_call: NA
v_call: TRBV7-9
j_call: TRBJ1-1
cdr3_nt: TGTGCCAGCAGCGCCGGGGGAGGGAGGTTGGCTGAAGCTTTCTTT
cdr3_aa: CASSAGGGRLAEAFF

clone_size: NA
d_call: TRBD1
v_call: TRBV27
j_call: TRBJ2-2
cdr3_nt: TGTGCCAGCAGACCGACAGGGACCGGGGAGCTGTTTTTT
cdr3_aa: CASRPTGTGELFF

clone_size: NA
d_call: NA
v_call: TRBV29-1
j_call: TRBJ1-3
cdr3_nt: TGCAGCGTCTGTGACGACTACTCTGGAAACACCATATATTTT
cdr3_aa: CSVCDDYSGNTIYF

clone_size: NA
d_call: TRBD1
v_call: TRBV7-6
j_call: TRBJ2-1
cdr3_nt: TGTGCCAGCAGCCACGGGACAGGGGCATCCAATGAGCAGTTCTTC
cdr3_aa: CASSHGTGASNEQFF

clone_size: few
d_call: NA
v_call: TRBV7-2
j_call: TRBJ2-7
cdr3_nt: TGTGCCAGCAGCTTAATTTCAGAGCAGTACTTC
cdr3_aa: CASSLISEQYF

clone_size: NA
d_call: NA
v_call: TRBV6-2/TRBV6-3
j_call: TRBJ1-5
cdr3_nt: TGTGCCAGCAGCCAATTCCTGACCCTTAGCAATCAGCCCCAGCATTTT
cdr3_aa: CASSQFLTLSNQPQHF

clone_size: few
d_call: NA
v_call: TRBV12-3/TRBV12-4
j_call: TRBJ2-2
cdr3_nt: TGTGCCAGCTCATGGGGCGCCGGGAGCACCGGGGAGCTGTTTTTT
cdr3_aa: CASSWGAGSTGELFF

clone_size: NA
d_call: NA
v_call: TRBV6-2/TRBV6-3
j_call: TRBJ2-1
cdr3_nt: TGTGCCAGCAGTTACGAAGTGTCGGATGAGCAGTTCTTC
cdr3_aa: CASSYEVSDEQFF

clone_size: many
d_call: TRBD1
v_call: TRBV7-2
j_call: TRBJ1-6
cdr3_nt: TGTGCCAGCAGCAGCGGGACAGCCTTCTATAATTCACCCCTCCACTTT
cdr3_aa: CASSSGTAFYNSPLHF

clone_size: NA
d_call: NA
v_call: TRBV6-2/TRBV6-3
j_call: TRBJ2-4
cdr3_nt: TGTGCCAGCAGATCAAGGACAGACCCGGCAACTTTAGCCAAAAACATTCAGTACTTC
cdr3_aa: CASRSRTDPATLAKNIQYF

clone_size: many
d_call: NA
v_call: TRBV12-3/TRBV12-4
j_call: TRBJ2-3
cdr3_nt: TGTGCCAGCAGTCTCGGCCAAGGGAGGGATACGCAGTATTTT
cdr3_aa: CASSLGQGRDTQYF

clone_size: NA
d_call: NA
v_call: TRBV27
j_call: TRBJ1-5
cdr3_nt: TGTGCCAGCAGTACCGACAGAGACAATCAGCCCCAGCATTTT
cdr3_aa: CASSTDRDNQPQHF

clone_size: many
d_call: NA
v_call: TRBV6-6
j_call: TRBJ2-1
cdr3_nt: TGTGCCAGCAGTTATTTGGATGAGCAGTTCTTC
cdr3_aa: CASSYLDEQFF

clone_size: few
d_call: NA
v_call: TRBV14
j_call: TRBJ1-2
cdr3_nt: TGTGCCAGCAGCCAAGATATGGGACACCGCTATGGCTACACCTTC
cdr3_aa: CASSQDMGHRYGYTF

clone_size: NA
d_call: NA
v_call: TRBV11-1
j_call: TRBJ1-6
cdr3_nt: TGTGCCAGCAGCTTATACCAGGGGACATCGGATTCACCCCTCCACTTT
cdr3_aa: CASSLYQGTSDSPLHF